This T cell receptor (beta chain) was recovered during a study of cytomegalovirus exposure and HLA in healthy donors. The study, taken as a whole, reports: Across donors, presence/absence analyses took sequencing depth to be roughly uniform. There were several of the most significant clusters that appeared linked to common viral pathogens in a later analysis.

CDR1 and CDR2 (germline): GTSNPN, SVGIG (reference sequence). The CDR3 runs 12 residues. V was clipped by 2 bases and J by 5 bases, with 6 bases between them. Notes on this clone: The antigen is unknown.

It was with 60 Vbeta and 13 Jbeta primers that the PCR ran. Original methodology: Later reanalysis found around 84 million unique TCR beta chains, around 10 million of them shared. Here immunoSEQ multiplex PCR was the method, and the copy in TCRdb shows in-frame clones only, minus some. For V, J and clone size, that table is used; D and trimming come from the DNA. The top ten clones hold around 2.2% of a sample with some 130,000 clones, 70% to 80% of them seen once. The sample consisted of PBMCs. The sequence was obtained from a man younger than 45 in good health and CMV-seronegative. The chain is built from TRBV30 and TRBJ1-4; D is uncertain. CDR3 protein: CAWSQRNEKLFF. As DNA, the CDR3 is TGTGCCTGGAGTCAGAGGAATGAAAAACTGTTTTTT. The variable domain in full, with the rest retrieved from reference TRBV30 and TRBJ1-4, is SQTIHQWPATLVQPVGSPLSLECTVEGTSNPNLYWYRQAAGRGLQLLFYSVGIGQISSEVPQNLSASRPQDRQFILSSKKLLLSDSGFYLCAWSQRNEKLFFGSGTQLSVL.